Below, 20 T cell receptor beta chains from the same sample are listed, as sequenced in a study of T cells in tuberculosis. Sorting used thawed, overnight-rested PBMC stained with anti-CD3, a viability dye and GMM-loaded CD1B tetramer. CD1B tetramers were loaded with Rhodococcus equi-derived C32 glucose monomycolate. Data came from immunoSEQ multiplex PCR; TCRdb stores just in-frame clones and leaves some out. Of tens of thousands of clones in the sample, just over 90% were seen once. Sequences were obtained from CD1b-GMM tetramer-negative cells sorted from PBMCs. The receptors shown here come from an adult woman with latent tuberculosis.

The J gene is TRBJ2-3, the V gene TRBV27; D call uncertain. V was clipped by 5 bases and J by 2 bases, with 2 bases between them. This CDR3 region has 11 residues. CDR1 is MNHEY, CDR2 SMNVEV, per germline (reference sequence). The CDR3 sequence: CASSHTDTQYF. The CDR3 bases are TGTGCCAGCAGTCACACAGATACGCAGTATTTT.

CDR3 coding DNA: TGTGCCAGCAGCTTAGGCCCCACTAGCGGCGGGGAGACCCAGTACTTC. Translation: CASSLGPTSGGETQYF. The chain employs TRBV7-6 and TRBJ2-5, with 8 positions matching TRBD2. The CDR3 runs 16 residues. Per germline, CDR1 SGHVS and CDR2 FNYEAQ. V was pared by 1 base and J by 5 bases, with 9 bases of the junction left unmatched.

The DNA of the CDR3 is TGTGCCAGCAGCCCCGACTACAACACAGATACGCAGTATTTT. Translating gives CASSPDYNTDTQYF. The V and J genes are TRBV6-5 and TRBJ2-3; a possible D gene is TRBD2 (5 bases). V was pared by 6 bases and J by 2 bases, with 12 bases between. The V gene's germline CDR1 is MNHEY and CDR2 SVGAGI. CDR3 length: 14 residues.

Only one count was recorded for this clone. The rearrangement joins TRBV5-6 to TRBJ1-5; D might be TRBD1 (5 bases). Deletions cut 4 bases from V and 7 bases from J, with 18 bases between. CDR3 length: 15 residues. CDR1 and CDR2 (germline): SGHDT, YYEEEE. CDR3 loop: CASSGGGGDRQPQHF. The CDR3 DNA reads as TGTGCCAGCAGCGGGGGGGGAGGAGATAGACAGCCCCAGCATTTT.

This rearrangement joins TRBV6-5 to TRBJ1-6; maybe TRBD1 (5 bases). The CDR3 is made up of 15 amino acids. Germline CDR1 is MNHEY and CDR2 is SVGAGI. Trimming left V 0 bases short and J 10 bases short, with 13 bases between. This CDR3 reads CASSYSGGVGSPLHF. The CDR3 nucleotides are TGTGCCAGCAGTTACTCGGGGGGTGTAGGCTCACCCCTCCACTTT.

The count of this clone is one. V is TRBV6-5 and J is TRBJ2-7; TRBD2 might be the D (6 bases). This CDR3 region has 15 residues. The V gene's germline CDR1 is MNHEY and CDR2 SVGAGI. V was pared by 6 bases and J by 0 bases, with 15 bases between. The CDR3 loop is CASRRGGAPSYEQYV. CDR3 nucleotide sequence: TGTGCCAGCAGGCGGGGTGGAGCGCCCTCCTACGAGCAGTACGTC.

The CDR3 spells CSVEGGRDIQYF. The CDR3 DNA reads as TGCAGCGTTGAAGGAGGGCGGGACATTCAGTACTTC. The chain carries TRBV29-1 and TRBJ2-4; TRBD2 might be the D (5 bases). Germline assignment: CDR1 SQVTM and CDR2 ANQGSEA. Trimming removed 1 base from V and 8 bases from J, with 9 bases in between. The CDR3 spans 12 residues.

This chain connects TRBV29-1 to TRBJ2-7; D might be TRBD1 (6 bases). This CDR3 comprises 13 residues. The germline V and J ends were trimmed by 2 bases and 2 bases, with 10 bases remaining between them. Germline CDR1 reads SQVTM; CDR2 reads ANQGSEA. CDR3 sequence: CSVERDNPYEQYF. DNA of the CDR3: TGCAGCGTTGAACGGGACAATCCCTACGAGCAGTACTTC.

The V gene is TRBV29-1, the J gene TRBJ1-5; no clear D. The length of the CDR3 is 12 residues. V was shortened by 5 bases and J by 3 bases, with 8 bases between the two germline ends. Per germline, CDR1 SQVTM and CDR2 ANQGSEA. CDR3 sequence reads: CSVSGINQPQHF. As DNA, the CDR3 is TGCAGCGTTTCGGGGATCAATCAGCCCCAGCATTTT.

The chain recombines TRBV4-1 with TRBJ2-5; D not certain. V lost 1 base, J lost 5 bases, and 8 bases lay in between. This CDR3 is built from 13 residues. CDR1 MGHRA and CDR2 YSYEKL come from the germline V gene. The CDR3 spells CASSQGWAETQYF. The CDR3 region has the DNA TGCGCCAGCAGCCAAGGGTGGGCTGAGACCCAGTACTTC.

This chain uses TRBV9 with TRBJ1-4; no reliable D call. The CDR3 spans 11 residues. Trimming cost V 0 bases and J 8 bases, with 2 bases left between them. Germline V gives CDR1 SGDLS, CDR2 YYNGEE. The CDR3 DNA sequence: TGTGCCAGCAGCGTAGCGGAAAAACTGTTTTTT. Amino acids: CASSVAEKLFF.

The chain links TRBV29-1 to TRBJ1-1, with no clear D. The V and J ends lost 4 bases and 8 bases respectively, with 11 bases between them. Germline V gives CDR1 SQVTM, CDR2 ANQGSEA. The CDR3 has 11 amino acids. This CDR3 reads CSVVANPEAFF. The CDR3, as DNA: TGCAGCGTTGTCGCGAATCCGGAAGCTTTCTTT.

This chain links TRBV6-5 with TRBJ1-2, with 7 bases that match TRBD1. Germline V gene lookup returns CDR1 MNHEY and CDR2 SVGAGI. The CDR3 runs 15 residues. J lost 11 bases, V lost 5 bases, and 17 bases had no gene match. CDR3 coding DNA: TGTGCCAGCAGTAGAAAACCAGGGACAGCCAGACAATACACCTTC. This codes for CASSRKPGTARQYTF.

This chain uses TRBV27 with TRBJ2-3, with 7 nucleotides matching TRBD1. The ends lost 4 bases at V and 3 bases at J; junction bases unmatched: 22. The CDR3 is 20 amino acids. Germline-derived CDR1 and CDR2 are MNHEY and SMNVEV (reference sequence). The DNA for the CDR3 is TGTGCCAGCAGTTCCACCTACCCACTCACAGGGGAGTTTCGGACAGATACGCAGTATTTT. It codes for CASSSTYPLTGEFRTDTQYF.

This chain connects TRBV25-1 to TRBJ2-3, with 7 bases that match TRBD1. J gave up 1 base and V 4 bases, and 5 bases lay outside the gene matches. This CDR3 is built from 15 residues. CDR1 is MGHDK, CDR2 SYGVNS, per germline. CDR3 DNA: TGTGCCAGCAGTGTAAGACAGGGTCGCACAGATACGCAGTATTTT. Translating it yields CASSVRQGRTDTQYF.

This clone has just one count. The V call is TRBV15, the J call TRBJ2-2; D may be TRBD1 (6 bases). V lost 0 bases, J lost 5 bases, and 10 bases lay in between. Per the germline V gene, CDR1 is LNHNV and CDR2 is YYDKDF (reference sequence). The CDR3 is 15 amino acids. CDR3 region: CATSRERTVTGELFF. The CDR3 coding sequence is TGTGCCACCAGCAGAGAACGGACAGTAACCGGGGAGCTGTTTTTT. Full variable domain (rest looked up from reference TRBV15 and TRBJ2-2): DAMVIQNPRYQVTQFGKPVTLSCSQTLNHNVMYWYQQKSSQAPKLLFHYYDKDFNNEADTPDNFQSRRPNTSFCFLDIRSPGLGDTAMYLCATSRERTVTGELFFGEGSRLTVL.

V and J are TRBV6-5 and TRBJ2-2, with D perhaps matching TRBD2 (5 bases). Germline V gives CDR1 MNHEY, CDR2 SVGAGI. The V and J ends lost 2 bases and 6 bases respectively, with 10 bases between them. The CDR3 sequence is 14 residues long. The CDR3 region has the DNA TGTGCCAGCAGTTACGGGGTCGGGGCCGGGGAGCTGTTTTTT. Protein sequence: CASSYGVGAGELFF.

V and J are TRBV5-4 and TRBJ1-2; D gene uncertain. The V end lost 3 bases, the J end lost 3 bases, and 15 bases lay between the germline ends. CDR3 length: 15 amino acids. Germline V gives CDR1 SGHNT, CDR2 YYREEE (reference sequence). The CDR3 spells CASSSPSTTHYGYTF. DNA for the CDR3: TGTGCCAGCAGCTCCCCGAGTACCACTCACTATGGCTACACCTTC.

The rearrangement links TRBV7-2 to TRBJ2-3; 9 bases are shared with TRBD2. The CDR3 consists of 16 residues. The germline CDR1 and CDR2 sequences are SGHTA and FQGNSA. V lost 1 base, J lost 3 bases, and 5 bases stayed unmatched. The CDR3 reads CASSLEWRGGTDTQYF. CDR3 bases: TGTGCCAGCAGCTTAGAGTGGCGGGGGGGAACAGATACGCAGTATTTT.

The J gene is TRBJ1-2, the V gene TRBV11-2; D gene uncertain. Trimming took off 2 bases at V and 4 bases at J, with 5 bases between the two ends. This CDR3 region has 12 residues. The V gene's germline CDR1 is SGHAT and CDR2 FQNNGV. The CDR3 DNA reads TGTGCCAGCAGCTTATCCAGCTATGGCTACACCTTC. Protein product: CASSLSSYGYTF.